This T cell receptor (beta chain) was found in a study of blood T cell repertoires in COVID-19. Study-wide context: Both acute and convalescent COVID-19 samples were obtained from the United States, Italy and Spain. PBMCs, B-cell-depleted T cells, or T cells were the source of the cDNA or gDNA that made up the material.

Profiling relied on immunoSEQ multiplex PCR, and the TCRdb table lists in-frame clones only, not all of them. This sample has fewer than 300,000 clones, with roughly nine tenths found just once. Between the trimmed V and J ends, which lost 1 base and 8 bases, there was a span of 11 bases. Germline V gene sequence: CDR1 SGHAT, CDR2 FQNNGV. CDR3 length: 13 residues. V and J are TRBV11-2 and TRBJ1-1, with D maybe TRBD1 (5 bases). Material for sequencing was peripheral blood. This receptor was identified in a woman aged 25 to 39 with COVID-19, enrolled during active disease. The CDR3 DNA reads as TGTGCCAGCAGCTTAGGGGGGACTGCCGAAGCTTTCTTT. Residues: CASSLGGTAEAFF.